Shown below are 12 T cell receptor beta chains from a single sample sequenced in a study of shared clonotypes between healthy human individuals. The method was immunoSEQ multiplex PCR; TCRdb's version includes in-frame clones alone and lacks a portion of them. The table includes around 79,000 clones, about 61% detected once. Sequenced: memory CD8+ T cells sorted from blood. The subset denotes: CD45RO+ cells pooled with CCR7-negative TemRA cells. Every receptor here comes from a man aged 25 to 45 in good health.

Ten or more counts support this clone. This chain uses TRBV11-2 with TRBJ2-7, with 12 nucleotides matching TRBD2. CDR3 length: 15 amino acids. The ends lost 5 bases at V and 2 bases at J; junction bases unmatched: 4. The V gene's germline CDR1 is SGHAT and CDR2 FQNNGV. The CDR3 spells CASSTGLAGTYEQYF. The CDR3 region has the DNA TGTGCCAGCAGCACCGGACTAGCGGGAACCTACGAGCAGTACTTC.

This clone was counted a single time. The chain recombines TRBV7-8 with TRBJ1-4, with a possible D match to TRBD1 (6 bases). This CDR3 has 17 residues. Germline CDR1 and CDR2: SGHVS and FQNEAQ. Trimming shortened V by 5 bases and J by 0 bases, and 16 bases separated the two germline ends. The CDR3 loop is CASSPPDRSATNEKLFF. The CDR3 nucleotides are TGTGCCAGCAGCCCGCCGGACAGATCTGCAACTAATGAAAAACTGTTTTTT.

This rearrangement joins TRBV19 to TRBJ2-1; D gene ambiguous. The CDR3 consists of 15 residues. Germline V CDR1 and CDR2: LNHDA, SQIVND (reference sequence). V lost 6 bases, J lost 0 bases, and 12 bases lay in between. In nucleotides, the CDR3 is TGTGCCAGTAGCAGCGAGTACAGCTCCTACAATGAGCAGTTCTTC. Its translation: CASSSEYSSYNEQFF.

This clone was recorded a few times. V usage is TRBV9 and J usage is TRBJ2-3, with TRBD1 identical over 10 bases. Trimming took 3 bases from V and 6 from J; bases not matched to a gene: 4. The CDR3 is 14 amino acids. Germline-derived CDR1 and CDR2 are SGDLS and YYNGEE. The CDR3 protein is CASSGQGAGDTQYF. Written as DNA, the CDR3 is TGTGCCAGCAGCGGACAGGGGGCAGGGGATACGCAGTATTTT.

This clone was detected only once. The rearrangement links TRBV6-5 to TRBJ1-5; no definite D call. CDR1 is MNHEY, CDR2 SVGAGI, per germline. V was pared by 7 bases and J by 0 bases, with 13 bases between. The CDR3 has 15 residues. This CDR3 is CASKIRIYSNQPQHF. The CDR3 DNA reads TGTGCCAGCAAAATCAGAATATATAGCAATCAGCCCCAGCATTTT.

The V and J genes are TRBV28 and TRBJ1-1; no clear D. Trimming stripped 6 bases from V and 6 bases from J, with 17 bases between. CDR3 length equals 14 residues. From germline, CDR1 is MDHEN and CDR2 SYDVKM. CDR3 DNA sequence: TGTGCCAGCAGCTCGCGGTCGGTCTACGCTGAAGCTTTCTTT. Amino acid sequence: CASSSRSVYAEAFF.

This clone was observed a single time. This chain joins TRBV28 and TRBJ2-6, with D possibly matching TRBD1 (5 bases). The CDR3 is 16 residues long. Deletions cut 4 bases from V and 2 bases from J, with 12 bases between. Germline loops: CDR1 MDHEN, CDR2 SYDVKM. The CDR3 is CASSSHAGTGANVLTF. DNA of the CDR3: TGTGCCAGCAGTTCCCATGCAGGGACTGGGGCCAACGTCCTGACTTTC.

Only a few counts were recorded for this clone. Other DNA sequences in the sample encode the same CDR3. The rearrangement uses TRBV6-1 and TRBJ2-7; TRBD2 aligns across 8 bases. After removal of 4 bases from V and 0 bases from J, the junction contained 2 bases not matched to a gene. This CDR3 has 14 amino acids. Germline V gene lookup returns CDR1 MNHNS and CDR2 SASEGT. The CDR3 spells CASSVSGSSYEQYF. Here the CDR3 DNA reads TGTGCCAGCAGTGTAAGCGGGAGCTCCTACGAGCAGTACTTC.

V and J are TRBV25-1 and TRBJ2-6, with D perhaps matching TRBD1 (6 bases). V was shortened by 1 base and J by 1 base, with 8 bases between the two germline ends. Germline V gives CDR1 MGHDK, CDR2 SYGVNS. The CDR3 consists of 16 residues. The CDR3 loop is CASSESGESGANVLTF. For the CDR3, the DNA is TGTGCCAGCAGTGAATCAGGGGAGTCTGGGGCCAACGTCCTGACTTTC.

On this clone: Since a far larger clone is one base different, this is likely a read error. Other DNA sequences of this sample code for an identical CDR3. This sequence joins TRBV10-2 and TRBJ1-5; D is possibly TRBD1 (5 bases). The germline gives CDR1 WSHSY, CDR2 SAAADI. This CDR3 has 16 amino acids. This CDR3 reads CASSENPGNSNQPQHF. For the CDR3, the DNA is TGCGCCAGCAGTGAGAATCCAGGGAATAGCAATCAGCCTCAGCATTTT.

The chain has TRBV11-3 and TRBJ2-3, with 7 nucleotides matching TRBD2. V lost 3 bases and J lost 2; bases outside the gene matches: 5. CDR1 is SGHNT, CDR2 YENEEA, per germline. The CDR3 length is 15 residues. As DNA, the CDR3 is TGTGCCAGCAGCTTCCGCGGGAGCCCCACAGATACGCAGTATTTT. The encoded protein is CASSFRGSPTDTQYF. The variable domain in full, completed from reference TRBV11-3 and TRBJ2-3, reads EAGVVQSPRYKIIEKKQPVAFWCNPISGHNTLYWYLQNLGQGPELLIRYENEEAVDDSQLPKDRFSAERLKGVDSTLKIQPAELGDSAVYLCASSFRGSPTDTQYFGPGTRLTVL.

The chain recombines TRBV5-5 with TRBJ1-2; 8 bases match TRBD1. This CDR3 comprises 14 residues. V shed 1 base and J 4 bases; nucleotides not matched to a gene: 3. CDR1 is SGHKS, CDR2 YYEKEE, per germline (reference sequence). This chain's CDR3 is CASSLTGGLYGYTF. Here the CDR3 DNA reads TGTGCCAGCAGCTTGACAGGGGGTCTCTATGGCTACACCTTC.